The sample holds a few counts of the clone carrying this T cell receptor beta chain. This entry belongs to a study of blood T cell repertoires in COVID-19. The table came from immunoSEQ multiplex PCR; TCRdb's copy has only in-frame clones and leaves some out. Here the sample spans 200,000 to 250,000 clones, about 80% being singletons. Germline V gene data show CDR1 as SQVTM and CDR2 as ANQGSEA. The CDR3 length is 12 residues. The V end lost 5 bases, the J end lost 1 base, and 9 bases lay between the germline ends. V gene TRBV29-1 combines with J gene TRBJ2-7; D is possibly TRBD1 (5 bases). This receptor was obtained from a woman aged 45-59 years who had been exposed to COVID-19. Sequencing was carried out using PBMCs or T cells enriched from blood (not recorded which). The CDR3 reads CSVLDTSYEQYF. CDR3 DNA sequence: TGCAGCGTTCTGGACACTTCCTACGAGCAGTACTTC.